The 32 T cell receptor beta chains below were found in one sample sequenced in a study of CXCR3-negative and CXCR3-positive naive CD8 T cells (dated by TCRdb to between 2018 and 2021). Results the study describes overall, beyond this receptor: Compared with CXCR3-negative naive cells, CXCR3-positive naive cells had TRB CDR3s with higher hydrophobicity (lower Kidera factor 4), lower energy, and higher strength and volume indices.

Sequencing took place on a NextSeq 550. The Human TCR Profiling Kit (MiLaboratory) was used to prepare UMI-labeled 5' RACE TRB cDNA libraries. TCRdb reprocessed the reads into one record per CDR3 protein sequence, lacking DNA. This sample's records show approximately 98,000 distinct CDR3 sequences. Of the sample, 1.1% is held by the ten largest clones. The antigens these receptors bind are not known. Sequencing was performed on naive CXCR3+ CD8+ T cells from blood. In light of the paper, this sample's cell subset or site label describes: CD45RO-CCR7+CD27+CD95- naive CD8+ T cells expressing CXCR3 (TNR3+). All receptors come from a human donor in good health. Some clones in this sample may be carry-over from other donors' samples.

The chain uses TRBV7-2 and TRBJ2-1; the D call of TRBD2 rests on TCRdb alone, since no DNA is present to check it. Germline loops: CDR1 SGHTA, CDR2 FQGNSA. This CDR3 is built from 15 residues. CDR3 in amino acids: CASSFGLAGGNEQFF.

This chain uses TRBV7-2 with TRBJ2-3. Germline-derived CDR1 and CDR2 are SGHTA and FQGNSA. This CDR3 spans 14 amino acids. The CDR3 loop reads CASSLALRADTQYF.

The V and J genes are TRBV29-1 and TRBJ2-5; TCRdb selects TRBD1, and the lack of DNA leaves this call unchecked. There are 13 residues in the CDR3. The germline CDR1 and CDR2 sequences are SQVTM and ANQGSEA. The CDR3 spells CSAPTGPQETQYF.

J is TRBJ2-1 and V is TRBV4-3; without DNA, the TCRdb call of TRBD2 cannot be checked. This CDR3 is built from 16 residues. Germline V CDR1 and CDR2: LGHNA, YSLEER. CDR3 protein: CASSQARTSGHNEQFF.

The V and J genes are TRBV6-4 and TRBJ1-6; TCRdb indicates TRBD1, and absent DNA this call remains unverified. The CDR3 is made up of 14 amino acids. CDR1 and CDR2 from the germline V gene are MRHNA and SNTAGT. This CDR3 reads CASRGGYSNSPLHF.

Here the CDR3 reads CASTGTYEQYF. V gene TRBV10-1 combines with J gene TRBJ2-7; TCRdb calls TRBD1, which cannot be checked without DNA. This CDR3 has 11 amino acids. Per germline, CDR1 WNHNN and CDR2 SYGVQD (reference sequence).

The rearrangement links TRBV6-4 to TRBJ2-1; TCRdb's D call, TRBD2, is unchecked because there is no DNA. CDR1 MRHNA and CDR2 SNTAGT come from the germline V gene. CDR3 length: 14 residues. CDR3 sequence reads: CASSEGLEGNEQFF.

The chain links TRBV5-1 to TRBJ1-2; with no DNA, the TCRdb D assignment of TRBD1 cannot be verified. CDR1 and CDR2 from the germline V gene are SGHRS and YFSETQ. This CDR3 spans 16 amino acids. The CDR3 spells CASTFTPPDRSYGYTF.

The rearrangement uses TRBV28 and TRBJ2-7; TCRdb's D call of TRBD2 is untestable without DNA. Germline V gene data show CDR1 as MDHEN and CDR2 as SYDVKM. This CDR3 is built from 14 residues. The CDR3 protein is CASSRTGYSYEQYF.

V gene TRBV7-8 combines with J gene TRBJ2-7; the D gene TCRdb calls, TRBD2, cannot be checked with no DNA. Germline CDR1 reads SGHVS; CDR2 reads FQNEAQ. This CDR3 is built from 18 residues. The CDR3 spells CASSLGTLAGIGLDEQYF.

V is TRBV29-1 and J is TRBJ2-3; the TRBD1 assignment by TCRdb is unverifiable without DNA. CDR1 and CDR2 from the germline V gene are SQVTM and ANQGSEA. The CDR3 is made up of 15 amino acids. The CDR3: CSVVPAGDSTDTQYF.

This sequence joins TRBV29-1 and TRBJ2-7. The V gene's germline CDR1 is SQVTM and CDR2 ANQGSEA. The CDR3 covers 13 residues. CDR3 protein: CSVVISPSGEQYF.

The chain employs TRBV7-6 and TRBJ2-3; the D call from TCRdb, TRBD1, cannot be confirmed without DNA. The CDR3 runs to 13 residues. Germline assignment: CDR1 SGHVS and CDR2 FNYEAQ. CDR3: CASTGQGTDTKYF. Complete variable domain (other parts from reference TRBV7-6 and TRBJ2-3): GAGVSQSPRYKVTKRGQDVALRCDPISGHVSLYWYRQALGQGPEFLTYFNYEAQQDKSGLPNDRFSAERPEGSISTLTIQRTEQRDSAMYRCASTGQGTDTKYFGPGTRLTVL.

This sequence joins TRBV7-9 and TRBJ2-7; no DNA is available, so the TRBD1 call from TCRdb remains unchecked. This CDR3 spans 16 amino acids. CDR1 and CDR2 (germline): SEHNR, FQNEAQ (reference sequence). The CDR3 spells CASSSLDRGYSYEQYF. The whole variable domain, filled in from reference TRBV7-9 and TRBJ2-7, reads DTGVSQNPRHKITKRGQNVTFRCDPISEHNRLYWYRQTLGQGPEFLTYFQNEAQLEKSRLLSDRFSAERPKGSFSTLEIQRTEQGDSAMYLCASSSLDRGYSYEQYFGPGTRLTVT.

The chain recombines TRBV7-9 with TRBJ2-7. Per the germline V gene, CDR1 is SEHNR and CDR2 is FQNEAQ (reference sequence). The CDR3 sequence is 12 residues long. CDR3 protein: CASGGDTYEQYF.

The rearrangement links TRBV27 to TRBJ2-6. Looked up from germline, CDR1 is MNHEY and CDR2 is SMNVEV (reference sequence). CDR3 length: 14 amino acids. Here the CDR3 reads CASSLYGGANVLTF. The full variable domain, completed using reference TRBV27 and TRBJ2-6, is EAQVTQNPRYLITVTGKKLTVTCSQNMNHEYMSWYRQDPGLGLRQIYYSMNVEVTDKGDVPEGYKVSRKEKRNFPLILESPSPNQTSLYFCASSLYGGANVLTFGAGSRLTVL.

The chain employs TRBV11-2 and TRBJ2-1. The CDR3 is 12 amino acids. CDR1 is SGHAT, CDR2 FQNNGV, per germline. CDR3 amino acids: CASSYGYNEQFF. The full variable domain, its missing parts supplied by reference TRBV11-2 and TRBJ2-1, is EAGVAQSPRYKIIEKRQSVAFWCNPISGHATLYWYQQILGQGPKLLIQFQNNGVVDDSQLPKDRFSAERLKGVDSTLKIQPAKLEDSAVYLCASSYGYNEQFFGPGTRLTVL.

The V and J genes are TRBV7-2 and TRBJ1-4; the TRBD1 assignment by TCRdb is unverifiable without DNA. The V gene's germline CDR1 is SGHTA and CDR2 FQGNSA. The CDR3 spans 16 residues. This CDR3 reads CASSFPPDDRNEKLFF.

The chain uses TRBV6-2 or TRBV6-3 and TRBJ2-1; TCRdb's D call of TRBD1 is untestable without DNA. This CDR3 comprises 18 residues. CDR1 and CDR2 (germline): MNHEY, SVGEGT. This CDR3 is CASSPVGGGPLLNNEQFF.

The chain couples TRBV3-1 to TRBJ2-3; TCRdb reports TRBD2, a call that lacks DNA to check it against. The CDR3 has 17 residues. Germline loops: CDR1 LGHDT, CDR2 YNNKEL (reference sequence). CDR3 sequence: CASSQDPSGGASDTQYF.

The rearrangement joins TRBV27 to TRBJ2-1; TCRdb calls TRBD1, which cannot be checked without DNA. The CDR3 sequence is 18 residues long. The germline V gene encodes CDR1 MNHEY and CDR2 SMNVEV (reference sequence). The CDR3: CASSFNRVESRGYNEQFF.

J is TRBJ2-1 and V is TRBV9; with no DNA, the TCRdb D assignment of TRBD1 cannot be verified. This CDR3 region has 16 residues. Germline CDR1 SGDLS, CDR2 YYNGEE. The chain's CDR3 is CASSAPFSVFANEQFF.

The chain joins TRBV7-9 to TRBJ2-4; TCRdb selects TRBD1, and the lack of DNA leaves this call unchecked. Germline V gene data show CDR1 as SEHNR and CDR2 as FQNEAQ (reference sequence). There are 17 residues in the CDR3. CDR3: CASSNTYQGGRWYIQYF.

V and J are TRBV7-6 and TRBJ2-1; TCRdb returns TRBD2, unconfirmable since there is no DNA. CDR1 and CDR2 from the germline V gene are SGHVS and FNYEAQ. This CDR3 is 14 amino acids long. This chain's CDR3 is CASSIAGTRDEQFF. The full variable domain, with the rest looked up from reference TRBV7-6 and TRBJ2-1, is GAGVSQSPRYKVTKRGQDVALRCDPISGHVSLYWYRQALGQGPEFLTYFNYEAQQDKSGLPNDRFSAERPEGSISTLTIQRTEQRDSAMYRCASSIAGTRDEQFFGPGTRLTVL.

CDR3 loop: CASSSTLNTEAFF. The chain recombines TRBV5-1 with TRBJ1-1. Looked up from germline, CDR1 is SGHRS and CDR2 is YFSETQ. The CDR3 covers 13 residues.

This sequence joins TRBV7-9 and TRBJ1-4; there is no DNA to check the TCRdb D call of TRBD1. The V gene's germline CDR1 is SEHNR and CDR2 FQNEAQ (reference sequence). The CDR3 covers 18 residues. CDR3: CASSTTGGTDATNEKLFF.

The chain has TRBV20-1 and TRBJ2-1; TCRdb's D gene call, TRBD2, goes unchecked for lack of DNA. Germline CDR1 DFQATT, CDR2 SNEGSKA (reference sequence). The CDR3 is made up of 16 amino acids. The CDR3 protein is CSASPLAGLTYNEQFF.

The rearrangement joins TRBV6-5 to TRBJ1-1. CDR3 length equals 14 residues. Germline loops: CDR1 MNHEY, CDR2 SVGAGI. The CDR3 here is CASSYHAVNTEAFF.

The chain combines TRBV25-1 with TRBJ2-7; TCRdb proposes TRBD1, but this gene call is untestable without DNA. The germline gives CDR1 MGHDK, CDR2 SYGVNS. The CDR3 length is 15 residues. The CDR3 spells CASSEYGGGRDEQYF.

The rearrangement links TRBV28 to TRBJ1-5; TCRdb designates TRBD1, a call that cannot be tested without DNA. The CDR3 spans 15 residues. CDR1 is MDHEN and CDR2 is SYDVKM in the germline V gene. CDR3 amino acids: CASRRRTAGNQPQHF.

V is TRBV27 and J is TRBJ1-1. The CDR3 is made up of 14 amino acids. Germline V CDR1 and CDR2: MNHEY, SMNVEV (reference sequence). CDR3 in amino acids: CATKAGGLNTEAFF.

V usage is TRBV28 and J usage is TRBJ1-5; TCRdb's D gene call, TRBD1, goes unchecked for lack of DNA. Germline lookup yields CDR1 MDHEN and CDR2 SYDVKM. The CDR3 has 16 residues. CDR3 protein: CASSFSGGDGNQPQHF.